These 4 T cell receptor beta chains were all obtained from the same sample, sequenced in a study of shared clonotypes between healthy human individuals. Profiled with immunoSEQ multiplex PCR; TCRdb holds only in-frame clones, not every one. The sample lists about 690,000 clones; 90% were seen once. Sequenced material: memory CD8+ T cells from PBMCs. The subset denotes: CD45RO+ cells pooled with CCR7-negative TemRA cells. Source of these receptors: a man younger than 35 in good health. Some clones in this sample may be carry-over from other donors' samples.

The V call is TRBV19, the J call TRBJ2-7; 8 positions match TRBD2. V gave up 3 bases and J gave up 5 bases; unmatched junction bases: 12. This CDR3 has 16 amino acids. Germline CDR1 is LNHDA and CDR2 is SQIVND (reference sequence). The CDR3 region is CASSILAGGILDEQYF. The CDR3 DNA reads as TGTGCCAGTAGTATTCTCGCGGGAGGTATCCTCGACGAGCAGTACTTC.

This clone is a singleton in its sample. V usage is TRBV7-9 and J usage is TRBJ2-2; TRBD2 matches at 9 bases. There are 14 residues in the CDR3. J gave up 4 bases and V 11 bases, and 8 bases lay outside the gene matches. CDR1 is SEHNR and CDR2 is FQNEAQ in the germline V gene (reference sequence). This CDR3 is CAWAGGPGTGELFF. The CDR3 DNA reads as TGTGCCTGGGCGGGAGGGCCGGGCACCGGGGAGCTGTTTTTT.

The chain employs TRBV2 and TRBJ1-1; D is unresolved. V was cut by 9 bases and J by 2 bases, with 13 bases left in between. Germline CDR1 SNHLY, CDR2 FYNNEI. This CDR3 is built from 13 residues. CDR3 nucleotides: TGTGCCAGAGATCAAGAGGAAAACACTGAAGCTTTCTTT. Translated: CARDQEENTEAFF.

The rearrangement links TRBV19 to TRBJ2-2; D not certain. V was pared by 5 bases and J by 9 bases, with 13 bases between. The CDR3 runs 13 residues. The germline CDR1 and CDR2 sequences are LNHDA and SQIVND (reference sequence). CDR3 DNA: TGTGCCAGTAGTTGGACGACGACACGGGAGCTGTTTTTT. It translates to CASSWTTTRELFF.